A few counts support the clone carrying this TCR beta chain. Its antigen is currently unknown. The data were taken from a study of T-cell memory formation after mild COVID-19. Points from the study as a whole: Contracting clones from day 15 to 85 showed balanced CD4/CD8; later expanders favored CD4+.

Trimming cost V 7 bases and J 7 bases; bases outside gene matches: 9. Germline loops: CDR1 MNHEY, CDR2 SVGEGT. This CDR3 has 15 residues. TCR alpha and TCR beta cDNA libraries carrying sample barcodes and UMIs were produced by 5'RACE using constant-segment primers. TCRdb used MiXCR to reprocess the 5' RACE reads, holding one entry per CDR3 protein. Among about 470,000 distinct CDR3 sequences listed, more than 20% were seen once. Sequenced material: PBMCs or a T cell subset sorted from them (not recorded which). The chain carries TRBV6-2 or TRBV6-3 and TRBJ2-3, with 12 bases aligning to TRBD2. The clonotype originates from an adult woman who had mild COVID-19 (a few samples of this study predate the infection). Cell type and time point are not known. CDR3 DNA: TGTGCCAGCATTAAGACTAGCGGGGGCTTGCATACGCAGTATTTT. Translation gives CASIKTSGGLHTQYF.